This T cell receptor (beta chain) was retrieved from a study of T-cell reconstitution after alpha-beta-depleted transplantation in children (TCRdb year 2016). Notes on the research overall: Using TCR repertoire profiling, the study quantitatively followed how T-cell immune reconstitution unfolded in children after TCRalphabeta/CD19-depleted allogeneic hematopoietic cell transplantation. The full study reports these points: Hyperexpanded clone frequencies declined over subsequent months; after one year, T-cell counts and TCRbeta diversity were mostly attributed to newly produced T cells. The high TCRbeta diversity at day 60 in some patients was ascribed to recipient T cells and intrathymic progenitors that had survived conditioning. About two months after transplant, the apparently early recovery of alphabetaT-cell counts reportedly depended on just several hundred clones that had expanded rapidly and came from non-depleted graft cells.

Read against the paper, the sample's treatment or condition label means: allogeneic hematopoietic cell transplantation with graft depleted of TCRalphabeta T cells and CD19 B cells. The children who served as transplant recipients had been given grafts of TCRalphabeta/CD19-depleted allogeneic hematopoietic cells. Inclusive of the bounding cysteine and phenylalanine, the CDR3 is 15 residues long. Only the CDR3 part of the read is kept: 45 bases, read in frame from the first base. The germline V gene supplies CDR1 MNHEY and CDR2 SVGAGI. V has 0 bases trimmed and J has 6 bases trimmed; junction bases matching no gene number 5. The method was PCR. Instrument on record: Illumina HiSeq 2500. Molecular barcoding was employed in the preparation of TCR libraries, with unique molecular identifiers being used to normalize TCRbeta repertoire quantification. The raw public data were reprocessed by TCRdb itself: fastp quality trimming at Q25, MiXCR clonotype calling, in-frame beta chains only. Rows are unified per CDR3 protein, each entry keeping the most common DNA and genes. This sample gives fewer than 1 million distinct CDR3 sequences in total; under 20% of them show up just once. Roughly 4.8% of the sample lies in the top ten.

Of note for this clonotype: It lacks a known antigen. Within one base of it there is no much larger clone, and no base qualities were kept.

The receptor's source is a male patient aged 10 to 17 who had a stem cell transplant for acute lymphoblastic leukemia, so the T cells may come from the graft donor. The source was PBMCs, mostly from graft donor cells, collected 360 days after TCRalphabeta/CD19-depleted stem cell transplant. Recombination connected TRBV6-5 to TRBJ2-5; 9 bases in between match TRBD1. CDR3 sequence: CASSYSGTGLKTQYF. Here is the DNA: TGTGCCAGCAGTTACTCGGGGACAGGGCTGAAGACCCAGTACTTC.